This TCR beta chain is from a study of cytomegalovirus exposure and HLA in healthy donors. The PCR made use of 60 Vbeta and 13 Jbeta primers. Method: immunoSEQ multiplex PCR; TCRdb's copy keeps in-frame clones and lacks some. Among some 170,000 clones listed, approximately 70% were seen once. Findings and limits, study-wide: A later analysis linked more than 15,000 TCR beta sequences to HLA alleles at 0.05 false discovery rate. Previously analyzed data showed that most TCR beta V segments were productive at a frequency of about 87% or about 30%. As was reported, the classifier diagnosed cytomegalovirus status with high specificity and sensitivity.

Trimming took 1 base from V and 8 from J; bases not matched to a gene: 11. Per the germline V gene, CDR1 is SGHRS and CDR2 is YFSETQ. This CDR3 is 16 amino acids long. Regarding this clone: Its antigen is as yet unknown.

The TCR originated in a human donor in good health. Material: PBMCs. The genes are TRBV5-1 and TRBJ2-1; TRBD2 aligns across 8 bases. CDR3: CASSLKGTRVSDEQFF. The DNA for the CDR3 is TGCGCCAGCAGCTTGAAAGGGACTAGGGTTAGTGATGAGCAGTTCTTC.